Presented here are 11 T cell receptor beta chains from one specimen sequenced in a study of T cells after yellow fever vaccination. Using its own MiXCR run on the 5' RACE reads, TCRdb lists one record per CDR3 protein. The sample records 25,000 to 30,000 distinct CDR3 sequences, 6.3% being singletons. This material consisted of PBMCs, either bulk or a sorted T-cell subset (CD4+, CD8+, memory, or dextramer-sorted; not recorded which), taken on the day of the yellow fever booster vaccination. The receptors here all came from a young man who received the YFV17D yellow fever vaccine.

This clonotype was found many times. The V call is TRBV29-1, the J call TRBJ1-5, with 7 bases aligning to TRBD1. J was trimmed by 1 base and V by 4 bases; bases with no gene match: 1. CDR3 size: 13 residues. Germline assignment: CDR1 SQVTM and CDR2 ANQGSEA. CDR3 DNA sequence: TGCAGCGTTGCACAGGGGAGCAATCAGCCCCAGCATTTT. This translates into CSVAQGSNQPQHF.

As to this clonotype: It may be a read error: a sequence one base away is much more abundant. The chain recombines TRBV6-2 or TRBV6-3 with TRBJ2-3, with TRBD2 identical over 10 bases. The CDR3 covers 17 residues. The germline gives CDR1 MNHEY, CDR2 SVGEGT. The CDR3 nucleotides are TGTGCCAGCACTTACTCATCGCTAGCGGGAGAGGTAGATACGCAGTATTTT. Amino acid sequence: CASTYSSLAGEVDTQYF.

This clonotype was detected a few times. The chain has TRBV6-2 or TRBV6-3 and TRBJ2-7; D gene ambiguous. There are 12 residues in the CDR3. Trimming stripped 6 bases from V and 2 bases from J, with 8 bases between. Germline assignment: CDR1 MNHEY and CDR2 SVGEGT. The CDR3 DNA sequence: TGTGCCAGCAGCCGGAGTCCCTACGAGCAGTACTTC. Translating gives CASSRSPYEQYF.

This clonotype was seen at least ten times. V and J are TRBV10-3 and TRBJ2-5; no clear D. Germline V gene lookup returns CDR1 ENHRY and CDR2 SYGVKD. V was cut by 0 bases and J by 3 bases, with 8 bases left in between. The CDR3 consists of 14 residues. The CDR3 DNA reads as TGTGCCATCAGTGAGTCCGGGCAGAAAGAGACCCAGTACTTC. It specifies CAISESGQKETQYF.

This clonotype was detected many times. This sequence joins TRBV7-2 and TRBJ2-5; D uncertain. CDR3 size: 14 residues. V was clipped by 4 bases and J by 5 bases, with 14 bases between them. Germline assignment: CDR1 SGHTA and CDR2 FQGNSA. The CDR3, as DNA: TGTGCCAGCAGCTATAGTCAGGCGGCGGAGACCCAGTACTTC. It translates to CASSYSQAAETQYF.

This clonotype was found a few times. The chain links TRBV4-2 to TRBJ2-5; D is perhaps TRBD1 (5 bases). The CDR3 sequence is 13 residues long. V was clipped by 0 bases and J by 4 bases, with 6 bases between them. In germline, CDR1 is LGHNA, CDR2 YNFKEQ. CDR3 bases: TGTGCCAGCAGCCAAGATAGGGGAGAGACCCAGTACTTC. Its protein is CASSQDRGETQYF.

In its sample, this clonotype was seen many times. The genes are TRBV12-5 and TRBJ2-3, with TRBD2 identical over 8 bases. The ends lost 1 base at V and 6 bases at J; junction bases unmatched: 6. The CDR3 has 15 residues. CDR1 and CDR2 from the germline V gene are LGHNT and FRNRAP. The CDR3 sequence: CASGLETLAGDTQYF. CDR3 DNA sequence: TGTGCTAGTGGTTTGGAAACTTTAGCGGGGGATACGCAGTATTTT.

The sample holds many counts of this clonotype. The chain couples TRBV15 to TRBJ2-1; 16 bases fit TRBD2. CDR1 and CDR2 from the germline V gene are LNHNV and YYDKDF (reference sequence). CDR3 length equals 18 residues. V lost 0 bases to trimming and J lost 8 bases; unmatched junction nucleotides: 7. CDR3 nucleotide sequence: TGTGCCACCAGCAGAGAGGGACTAGCGGGAGGGAGTTGGGATGAGCAGTTCTTC. Its translation: CATSREGLAGGSWDEQFF.

This clonotype was counted at least ten times. This chain connects TRBV28 to TRBJ2-7; D ambiguous. Germline loops: CDR1 MDHEN, CDR2 SYDVKM. The CDR3 covers 12 residues. The germline V and J ends were trimmed by 2 bases and 3 bases, with 5 bases remaining between them. The CDR3 spells CASSLLFYEQYF. In nucleotides, the CDR3 is TGTGCCAGCAGTTTACTTTTCTACGAGCAGTACTTC.

The table lists this clonotype with many counts. The CDR3 coding sequence is TGTGCCAGCAGCCCCGGGGGGGCGATAGGATACGAGCAGTACTTC. Protein product: CASSPGGAIGYEQYF. This chain uses TRBV28 with TRBJ2-7, with 8 positions matching TRBD2. CDR1 and CDR2 from the germline V gene are MDHEN and SYDVKM. After removal of 6 bases from V and 4 bases from J, the junction contained 11 bases not matched to a gene. This CDR3 is built from 15 residues.

The V and J genes are TRBV5-1 and TRBJ2-2; D gene unclear. The CDR3 extends over 14 amino acids. Germline CDR1 SGHRS, CDR2 YFSETQ. The germline V and J ends were trimmed by 0 bases and 6 bases, with 9 bases remaining between them. In DNA, the CDR3 is TGCGCCAGCAGCTTGGCCTTGGGGTCCGGGGAGCTGTTTTTT. Its protein product is CASSLALGSGELFF.